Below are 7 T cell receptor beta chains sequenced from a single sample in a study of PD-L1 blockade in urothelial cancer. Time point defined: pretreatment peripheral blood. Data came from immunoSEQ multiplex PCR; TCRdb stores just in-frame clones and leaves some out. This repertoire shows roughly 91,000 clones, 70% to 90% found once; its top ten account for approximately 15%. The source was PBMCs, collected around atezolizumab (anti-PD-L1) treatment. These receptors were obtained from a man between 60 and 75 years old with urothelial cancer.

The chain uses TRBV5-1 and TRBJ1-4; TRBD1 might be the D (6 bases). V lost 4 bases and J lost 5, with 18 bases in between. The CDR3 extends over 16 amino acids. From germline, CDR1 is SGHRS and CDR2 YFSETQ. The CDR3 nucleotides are TGCGCCAGCAGCGTGCGTGAGACAGGATCGAATGAAAAACTGTTTTTT. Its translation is CASSVRETGSNEKLFF.

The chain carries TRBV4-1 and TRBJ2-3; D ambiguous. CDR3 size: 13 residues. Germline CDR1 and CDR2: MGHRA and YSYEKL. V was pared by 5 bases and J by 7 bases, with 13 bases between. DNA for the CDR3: TGCGCCAGCAGCTACCGGCAGGCAAATACGCAGTATTTT. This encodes CASSYRQANTQYF.

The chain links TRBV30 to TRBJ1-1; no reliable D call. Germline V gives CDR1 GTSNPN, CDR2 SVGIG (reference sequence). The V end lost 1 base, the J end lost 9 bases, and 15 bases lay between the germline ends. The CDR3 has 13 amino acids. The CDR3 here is CAWSDSGKKKAFF. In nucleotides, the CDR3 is TGTGCCTGGAGTGATTCGGGGAAAAAGAAAGCTTTCTTT. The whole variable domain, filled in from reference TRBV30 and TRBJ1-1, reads SQTIHQWPATLVQPVGSPLSLECTVEGTSNPNLYWYRQAAGRGLQLLFYSVGIGQISSEVPQNLSASRPQDRQFILSSKKLLLSDSGFYLCAWSDSGKKKAFFGQGTRLTVV.

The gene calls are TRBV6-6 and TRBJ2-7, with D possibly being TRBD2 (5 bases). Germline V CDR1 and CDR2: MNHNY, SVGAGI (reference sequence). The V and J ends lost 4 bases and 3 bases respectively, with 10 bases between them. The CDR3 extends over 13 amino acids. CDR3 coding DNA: TGTGCCAGCAGTTTTACCCGGGACTACGAGCAGTACTTC. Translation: CASSFTRDYEQYF.

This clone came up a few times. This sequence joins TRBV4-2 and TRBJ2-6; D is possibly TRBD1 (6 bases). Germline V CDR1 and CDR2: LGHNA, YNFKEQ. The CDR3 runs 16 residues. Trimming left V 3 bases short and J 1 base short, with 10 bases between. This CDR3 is CASSHSQGSGANVLTF. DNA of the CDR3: TGTGCCAGCAGCCATTCACAGGGATCTGGGGCCAACGTCCTGACTTTC.

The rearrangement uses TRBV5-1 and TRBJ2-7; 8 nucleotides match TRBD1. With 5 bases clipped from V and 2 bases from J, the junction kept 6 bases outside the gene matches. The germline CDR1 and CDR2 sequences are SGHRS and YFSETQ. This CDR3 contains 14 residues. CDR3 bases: TGCGCCAGCAGTTCGACAGGGGCTACCTACGAGCAGTACTTC. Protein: CASSSTGATYEQYF.

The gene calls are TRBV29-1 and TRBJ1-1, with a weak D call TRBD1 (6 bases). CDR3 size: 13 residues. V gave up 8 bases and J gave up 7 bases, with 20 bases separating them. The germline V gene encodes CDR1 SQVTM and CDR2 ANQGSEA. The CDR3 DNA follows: TGCAGCTCTACAGGGTGGGGTTTCGGTGAAGCTTTCTTT. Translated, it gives CSSTGWGFGEAFF. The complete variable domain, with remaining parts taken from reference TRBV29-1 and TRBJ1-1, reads SAVISQKPSRDICQRGTSLTIQCQVDSQVTMMFWYRQQPGQSLTLIATANQGSEATYESGFVIDKFPISRPNLTFSTLTVSNMSPEDSSIYLCSSTGWGFGEAFFGQGTRLTVV.